The rows below give T cell receptor beta chains drawn from one sample of a study of shared clonotypes between healthy human individuals. The method was immunoSEQ multiplex PCR; TCRdb's version includes in-frame clones alone and lacks a portion of them. This sample has roughly 2.1 million clones, with approximately 94% found just once. The sample comprised naive CD8+ T cells from PBMCs. These receptors were taken from a man between 18 and 29 years old in good health. Some clones in this sample may be carry-over from other donors' samples. The CDR3 runs from the conserved cysteine through the conserved F or W. D genes are given only for firm matches. Not every row has a clone size; where given, it reads once, few, many or a size class.

>TRBJ2-5|TRBV6-5|.|.
CASSYRDGQETQYF
TGTGCCAGCAGTTACCGGGACGGCCAAGAGACCCAGTACTTC
>TRBJ2-2|TRBV6-6|once|.
CASRAENTGELFF
TGTGCCAGCAGGGCAGAGAACACCGGGGAGCTGTTTTTT
>TRBJ2-5|TRBV2|.|.
CAKTGHRETETQYF
TGTGCCAAAACGGGACATCGGGAAACCGAGACCCAGTACTTC
>TRBJ1-4|TRBV5-1|.|TRBD1
CASSGGQGRLFF
TGCGCCAGCAGCGGGGGACAGGGGCGACTGTTTTTT
>TRBJ1-1|TRBV6-1|.|.
CASSGGTSIRVRAEAFF
TGTGCCAGCAGTGGAGGTACGTCGATCCGGGTAAGGGCTGAAGCTTTCTTT
>TRBJ2-7|TRBV21-1|.|.
CASTKLSCYEQYF
TGTGCCAGCACTAAGCTTTCGTGCTACGAGCAGTACTTC
>TRBJ1-6|TRBV10-3|.|.
CAISEGKPNSPLHF
TGTGCCATCAGTGAAGGGAAACCGAATTCACCCCTCCACTTT
>TRBJ2-7|TRBV5-1|.|.
CASSLNTFYEQYF
TGCGCCAGCAGCTTGAACACGTTCTACGAGCAGTACTTC
>TRBJ1-3|TRBV6-5|once|.
CASSYRDPLAGNTIYF
TGTGCCAGCAGTTACCGGGATCCCCTGGCTGGAAACACCATATATTTT
>TRBJ2-7|TRBV28|.|.
CASSLGDFGPSYEQYF
TGTGCCAGCAGTTTAGGGGACTTTGGGCCCTCCTACGAGCAGTACTTC
>TRBJ2-7|TRBV27|.|TRBD2
CASSLASGSSYEQYF
TGTGCCAGCAGTTTAGCTAGCGGGAGCTCCTACGAGCAGTACTTC
>TRBJ2-7|TRBV7-3|.|TRBD1
CASSLGTGVPYEQYF
TGTGCCAGCAGCTTAGGGACAGGGGTCCCCTACGAGCAGTACTTC
>TRBJ2-5|TRBV4-2|.|.
CASSQENGGLDQETQYF
TGTGCCAGCAGCCAAGAGAATGGTGGGCTCGATCAAGAGACCCAGTACTTC
>TRBJ2-3|TRBV9|.|TRBD2
CASSPMTSGFPDTQYF
TGTGCCAGCAGCCCGATGACTAGCGGATTCCCAGATACGCAGTATTTT
>TRBJ2-3|TRBV7-9|.|TRBD2
CASSPSGGSSTDTQYF
TGTGCCAGCAGCCCTAGCGGGGGATCTAGCACAGATACGCAGTATTTT
>TRBJ2-3|TRBV4-1|.|TRBD1
CASSPQGQGRTDTQYF
TGCGCCAGCAGCCCTCAGGGACAGGGGAGGACAGATACGCAGTATTTT
>TRBJ1-1|TRBV28|.|.
CASSHGGGAEAFF
TGTGCCAGCAGTCACGGTGGGGGGGCTGAAGCTTTCTTT
>TRBJ2-7|TRBV7-9|.|.
CASNPSGEQYF
TGTGCCAGCAATCCGTCCGGCGAGCAGTACTTC
>TRBJ1-4|TRBV5-1|.|.
CASSLEWGEKLFF
TGCGCCAGCAGCTTGGAGTGGGGAGAAAAACTGTTTTTT
>TRBJ2-1|TRBV5-4|.|TRBD2
CASSLVSGRARNEQFF
TGTGCCAGCAGCTTGGTGTCCGGGAGGGCCAGGAATGAGCAGTTCTTC
>TRBJ2-1|TRBV30|.|.
CAWSVGVEQFF
TGTGCCTGGAGTGTCGGAGTTGAGCAGTTCTTC
>TRBJ2-7|TRBV19|.|.
CASSTGTLLDEQYF
TGTGCCAGTAGTACTGGGACACTACTGGATGAGCAGTACTTC
>TRBJ2-7|TRBV30|.|.
CAWSVVSASEQYF
TGTGCCTGGAGTGTAGTATCTGCCTCCGAGCAGTACTTC
>TRBJ2-7|TRBV10-3|.|TRBD2
CAISGTSGAYEQYF
TGTGCCATCAGTGGGACTAGCGGGGCCTACGAGCAGTACTTC